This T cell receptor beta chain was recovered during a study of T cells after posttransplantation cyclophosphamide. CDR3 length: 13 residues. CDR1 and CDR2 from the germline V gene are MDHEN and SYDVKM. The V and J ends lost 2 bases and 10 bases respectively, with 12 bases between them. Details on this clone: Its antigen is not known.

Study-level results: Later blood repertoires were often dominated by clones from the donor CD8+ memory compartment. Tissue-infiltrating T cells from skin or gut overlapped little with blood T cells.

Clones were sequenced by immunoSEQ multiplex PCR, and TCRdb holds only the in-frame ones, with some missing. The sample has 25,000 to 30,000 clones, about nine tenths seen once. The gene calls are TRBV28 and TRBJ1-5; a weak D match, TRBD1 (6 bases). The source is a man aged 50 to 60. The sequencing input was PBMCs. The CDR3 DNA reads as TGTGCCAGCAGTTTAGAGCAGGGGAGACCCCAGCATTTT. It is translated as CASSLEQGRPQHF. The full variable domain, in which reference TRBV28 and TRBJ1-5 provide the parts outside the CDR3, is DVKVTQSSRYLVKRTGEKVFLECVQDMDHENMFWYRQDPGLGLRLIYFSYDVKMKEKGDIPEGYSVSREKKERFSLILESASTNQTSMYLCASSLEQGRPQHFGDGTRLSIL.